This T cell receptor (beta chain) was documented in a study of T cell responses to AZD1222 COVID-19 vaccine. The wider study: Second-dose timings of about 4 or about 12 weeks were pooled. Notes on the study in general: AZD1222 recipients seropositive at baseline numbered only six. Distributed over spike, vaccine-associated CD4 TCRs predominated at 160-218 and 743-854. The sample set comprised mostly white British donors with more females, and clonal diversity was possibly underestimated.

The data were produced by immunoSEQ multiplex PCR, yet TCRdb's version contains in-frame clones alone and is incomplete. The sample contains 150,000 or so clones, 70% to 90% of which appear only once. This CDR3 contains 14 residues. Trimming removed 8 bases at V and 3 bases at J, with 16 bases between. Germline V CDR1 and CDR2: MNHNY, SVGAGI (reference sequence). For this clone: The antigen remains undetermined.

The chain has TRBV6-6 and TRBJ1-2; unclear D gene. This sequence originates from an adult in good health. The input for sequencing was peripheral blood, taken on day 0 of AZD1222 vaccination. In DNA, the CDR3 is TGTGCCAGCCAAGACCCTCGAAGGGACTATGGCTACACCTTC. Residues: CASQDPRRDYGYTF.